The 8 T cell receptor beta chains below were found in one sample sequenced in a study of CD8 T cells in ankylosing spondylitis. TCRdb reprocessed the 5' RACE reads via MiXCR and lists one record per CDR3 protein. The repertoire holds 200,000 to 300,000 distinct CDR3 sequences, with 10% as singletons. The specimen sequenced was blood, either unsorted or a sorted T cell fraction (not recorded which). Receptor source: a male donor with ankylosing spondylitis or in good health (not recorded which).

This clonotype was observed many times. The chain joins TRBV18 to TRBJ1-2; D perhaps matches TRBD1 (5 bases). The V gene lost 6 bases and the J gene lost 3 bases, with 8 bases spanning the gap. Germline CDR1 is KGHSH and CDR2 is LQKENI. The CDR3 has 12 amino acids. CDR3 loop: CASSARDYGYTF. For the CDR3, the DNA is TGTGCCAGCTCTGCCAGGGACTATGGCTACACCTTC.

This clonotype showed up just a few times. The chain uses TRBV7-9 and TRBJ1-2; no reliable D call. V was cut by 3 bases and J by 4 bases, with 21 bases left in between. CDR3 length equals 17 residues. Per germline, CDR1 SEHNR and CDR2 FQNEAQ (reference sequence). The chain's CDR3 is CASSFSGVGSGSYGYTF. DNA for the CDR3: TGTGCCAGCAGCTTCTCTGGTGTGGGGAGCGGATCCTATGGCTACACCTTC.

The rearrangement uses TRBV19 and TRBJ1-1; 9 positions agree with TRBD1. V trimming: 7 bases; J trimming: 2 bases; junction bases outside the gene matches: 5. The CDR3 has 14 residues. Germline-derived CDR1 and CDR2 are LNHDA and SQIVND (reference sequence). CDR3 coding DNA: TGTGCCAGTAAGACAACAGGGGGCAACACTGAAGCTTTCTTT. This encodes CASKTTGGNTEAFF.

This clonotype showed up many times. This rearrangement joins TRBV27 to TRBJ1-1, with 7 nucleotides matching TRBD1. Germline values: CDR1 MNHEY, CDR2 SMNVEV (reference sequence). The CDR3 loop spans 14 amino acids. V lost 8 bases, J lost 5 bases, and 11 bases stayed unmatched. As DNA, the CDR3 is TGTGCCAGCGGAGCGACAGGGAGGGCGACTGAAGCTTTCTTT. Its protein product is CASGATGRATEAFF.

This clonotype occurred many times. This chain links TRBV2 with TRBJ1-2; 7 nucleotides line up with TRBD1. This CDR3 spans 13 amino acids. V shed 0 bases, J shed 8 bases, and the junction held 3 bases outside the gene matches. Germline CDR1 reads SNHLY; CDR2 reads FYNNEI. CDR3 in amino acids: CASSEAGQQGYTF. The CDR3 nucleotides are TGTGCCAGCAGTGAAGCGGGACAGCAGGGCTACACCTTC. Drawing the rest from reference TRBV2 and TRBJ1-2, the complete variable domain is EPEVTQTPSHQVTQMGQEVILRCVPISNHLYFYWYRQILGQKVEFLVSFYNNEISEKSEIFDDQFSVERPDGSNFTLKIRSTKLEDSAMYFCASSEAGQQGYTFGSGTRLTVV.

The CDR3 nucleotides are TGTGCCAGCAGCTTAAAGCATGAGCAGTTCTTC. It codes for CASSLKHEQFF. The V gene is TRBV7-8, the J gene TRBJ2-1, with unresolved D. Deletions cut 2 bases from V and 8 bases from J, with 4 bases between. This CDR3 region has 11 residues. Germline loops: CDR1 SGHVS, CDR2 FQNEAQ.

At least ten counts were recorded for this clonotype. This rearrangement joins TRBV20-1 to TRBJ2-3; 7 nucleotides match TRBD1. CDR1 and CDR2 from the germline V gene are DFQATT and SNEGSKA (reference sequence). V lost 4 bases, J lost 10 bases, and 8 bases stayed unmatched. The CDR3 contains 12 residues. CDR3 in DNA: TGCAGTGCTAAGGGACAGCCTCTAGCGCAGTATTTT. This gives the protein CSAKGQPLAQYF.

The J gene is TRBJ1-1, the V gene TRBV30; no reliable D call. Germline V gene data show CDR1 as GTSNPN and CDR2 as SVGIG (reference sequence). The CDR3 loop spans 15 amino acids. V was clipped by 4 bases and J by 1 base, with 16 bases between them. The CDR3 sequence: CAWNVGLAGNTEAFF. The CDR3, as DNA: TGTGCCTGGAACGTAGGTCTGGCCGGGAACACTGAAGCTTTCTTT.